A single sample is the source of the 27 T cell receptor beta chains below, sequenced in a study of spatial heterogeneity in lung cancer. The study's findings and limits: Tumors with more nonsynonymous mutations had more expanded intratumoral alpha and beta TCRs.

These receptors lack a known antigen. TCRdb recomputed calls from the 5' RACE reads with MiXCR, one row per CDR3 protein. The profile covers about 9,200 distinct CDR3 sequences, with roughly 50% appearing a single time and roughly 28% taken by the ten largest. The time point denotes: sample taken at primary tumor resection. Sequences were derived from lung tumor tissue, sampled at surgery. The receptor set was obtained from a female donor with early-stage non-small cell lung cancer.

The chain uses TRBV20-1 and TRBJ1-1; 9 nucleotides agree with TRBD1. After removal of 1 base from V and 1 base from J, the junction contained 4 bases not matched to a gene. CDR3 length equals 15 residues. CDR1 is DFQATT and CDR2 is SNEGSKA in the germline V gene (reference sequence). This chain's CDR3 is CSARAGQGRNTEAFF. The CDR3 bases are TGCAGTGCTAGAGCTGGACAGGGGAGGAACACTGAAGCTTTCTTT.

The chain couples TRBV7-2 to TRBJ1-2; a possible D gene is TRBD1 (5 bases). V lost 2 bases, J lost 4 bases, and 8 bases lay in between. Germline V gene data show CDR1 as SGHTA and CDR2 as FQGNSA. There are 13 residues in the CDR3. The CDR3 is CASSLRQGYGYTF. As DNA, the CDR3 is TGTGCCAGCAGCTTACGGCAGGGCTATGGCTACACCTTC.

This clonotype is judged medium-sized. V is TRBV20-1 and J is TRBJ2-3, with D perhaps TRBD1 or TRBD2 (5 bases each). Germline values: CDR1 DFQATT, CDR2 SNEGSKA (reference sequence). The V end lost 3 bases, the J end lost 4 bases, and 14 bases lay between the germline ends. The CDR3 consists of 14 residues. The CDR3 reads CSARDRGSPDTQYF. The CDR3 region has the DNA TGCAGTGCTAGGGATCGGGGCAGCCCAGATACGCAGTATTTT.

The chain combines TRBV7-3 with TRBJ1-6; D call uncertain. The CDR3 is 14 residues long. V lost 4 bases and J lost 10, with 14 bases in between. CDR1 is SGHTA, CDR2 FQGTGA, per germline. The CDR3 region is CASSSTGSRSPLHF. In DNA, the CDR3 is TGTGCCAGCAGCTCAACCGGGAGCAGGTCACCCCTCCACTTT.

The chain uses TRBV12-3 or TRBV12-4 and TRBJ2-2; D gene unclear. Deletions cut 1 base from V and 6 bases from J, with 3 bases between. The CDR3 contains 12 residues. The CDR3 DNA reads as TGTGCCAGCAGTTTAGGGGCCGGGGAGCTGTTTTTT. Its protein is CASSLGAGELFF.

The V gene is TRBV28, the J gene TRBJ2-7; D gene uncertain. This CDR3 comprises 14 residues. Germline CDR1 reads MDHEN; CDR2 reads SYDVKM. Trimming stripped 1 base from V and 2 bases from J, with 9 bases between. This chain's CDR3 is CASSLYANTYEQYF. In DNA, the CDR3 is TGTGCCAGCAGTTTATATGCGAATACCTACGAGCAGTACTTC.

The CDR3 DNA sequence: TGTGCCAGCAGTAGCAACAGGGGTGAAAAACTGTTTTTT. Its translation: CASSSNRGEKLFF. The chain couples TRBV6-5 to TRBJ1-4; 7 bases line up with TRBD1. Trimming removed 5 bases from V and 7 bases from J; junction bases left unmatched: 4. Germline values: CDR1 MNHEY, CDR2 SVGAGI. The length of the CDR3 is 13 residues.

The chain employs TRBV27 and TRBJ2-3; no reliable D call. Germline V lookup: CDR1 MNHEY, CDR2 SMNVEV (reference sequence). V lost 3 bases and J 5 bases, leaving 12 bases between the germline ends. This CDR3 is 14 amino acids long. The DNA for the CDR3 is TGTGCCAGCAGTTTTGGTCTCGCATTAGATACGCAGTATTTT. Translated: CASSFGLALDTQYF.

The V and J genes are TRBV28 and TRBJ2-7; 8 nucleotides line up with TRBD1. The CDR3 is 13 amino acids. V lost 9 bases, J lost 1 base, and 5 bases stayed unmatched. Germline CDR1 and CDR2: MDHEN and SYDVKM. CDR3 in amino acids: CASRNRGSYEQYF. The CDR3 coding sequence is TGTGCCAGTAGGAACAGGGGGTCCTACGAGCAGTACTTC.

The chain carries TRBV2 and TRBJ1-5, with TRBD1 matching over 7 bases. J gave up 4 bases and V 5 bases, and 5 bases lay outside the gene matches. CDR3 size: 14 residues. Germline values: CDR1 SNHLY, CDR2 FYNNEI. This CDR3 reads CASSQGQPNQPQHF. The CDR3 bases are TGTGCCAGCAGTCAGGGACAGCCAAATCAGCCCCAGCATTTT.

CDR3 residues: CSALSGGRGTQYF. The CDR3 bases are TGCAGTGCTTTAAGCGGGGGTCGGGGTACGCAGTATTTT. The genes are TRBV20-1 and TRBJ2-3, with TRBD2 matching 8 bases. Germline V gene data show CDR1 as DFQATT and CDR2 as SNEGSKA (reference sequence). This CDR3 has 13 residues. With 5 bases clipped from V and 8 bases from J, the junction kept 9 bases outside the gene matches.

The chain has TRBV12-3 or TRBV12-4 and TRBJ1-4; no reliable D call. The V end was cut by 3 bases, the J end by 0 bases, with 11 bases between. The CDR3 runs to 16 residues. CDR3 protein: CASSFGQSATNEKLFF. The CDR3 DNA sequence: TGTGCCAGCAGTTTCGGGCAGTCTGCAACTAATGAAAAACTGTTTTTT.

This clonotype was counted only a few times. The CDR3 reads CSAKVLTYNEQFF. The CDR3 region has the DNA TGCAGTGCTAAGGTTCTTACATACAATGAGCAGTTCTTC. The rearrangement uses TRBV20-1 and TRBJ2-1; D is uncertain. The CDR3 consists of 13 residues. Germline assignment: CDR1 DFQATT and CDR2 SNEGSKA (reference sequence). The V end was cut by 4 bases, the J end by 4 bases, with 11 bases between.

This clonotype occurred a few times. V and J are TRBV20-1 and TRBJ1-3, with TRBD1 identical over 11 bases. There are 16 residues in the CDR3. Germline V gene data show CDR1 as DFQATT and CDR2 as SNEGSKA (reference sequence). Losses at the gene ends were 5 bases for V and 6 bases for J; bases not matched to a gene: 12. The CDR3 loop is CSAVTGTGGSANTIYF. In nucleotides, the CDR3 is TGCAGTGCTGTAACCGGGACAGGGGGTAGTGCAAACACCATATATTTT.

The rearrangement links TRBV5-1 to TRBJ1-2, with 7 nucleotides matching TRBD1. The trim removed 1 base at V and 3 bases at J, leaving 9 bases unmatched. The CDR3 length is 16 residues. Germline assignment: CDR1 SGHRS and CDR2 YFSETQ. CDR3 sequence: CASSLTGQVGDYGYTF. The CDR3 DNA sequence: TGCGCCAGCAGCTTGACCGGACAGGTTGGGGACTATGGCTACACCTTC.

J is TRBJ1-1 and V is TRBV29-1, with TRBD1 as a possible D gene (5 bases). V lost 7 bases, J lost 9 bases, and 12 bases lay in between. The CDR3 extends over 10 amino acids. CDR1 is SQVTM and CDR2 is ANQGSEA in the germline V gene. The chain's CDR3 is CSAAWGKAFF. CDR3 DNA sequence: TGCAGCGCTGCCTGGGGGAAAGCTTTCTTT.

The CDR3: CASSLRTTPYNEQFF. The CDR3 DNA reads as TGTGCCAGCAGTTTAAGGACTACCCCCTACAATGAGCAGTTCTTC. The chain links TRBV12-3 or TRBV12-4 to TRBJ2-1; weak D call: TRBD2 (6 bases). The CDR3 has 15 amino acids. V lost 2 bases and J lost 2, with 10 bases in between.

The chain joins TRBV7-2 to TRBJ2-3; 7 nucleotides line up with TRBD2. Trimming at V came to 0 bases and at J to 1 base, leaving 7 bases not matched to a gene. Per germline, CDR1 SGHTA and CDR2 FQGNSA. The length of the CDR3 is 17 residues. CDR3 nucleotides: TGTGCCAGCAGCTTAGCTTCTGGCGGGGGAGGCACAGATACGCAGTATTTT. It translates to CASSLASGGGGTDTQYF. The full variable domain, with the rest looked up from reference TRBV7-2 and TRBJ2-3, is GAGVSQSPSNKVTEKGKDVELRCDPISGHTALYWYRQSLGQGLEFLIYFQGNSAPDKSGLPSDRFSAERTGGSVSTLTIQRTQQEDSAVYLCASSLASGGGGTDTQYFGPGTRLTVL.

This clonotype has just a few counts. At one of its ends the junction is not consistent with the germline gene, which may arise from a read error. CDR3 coding DNA: TGTGCCAGCAGTTTAGTGGGTCAAGGGACCCAGTACTTC. Its protein is CASSLVGQGTQYF. J is TRBJ2-5 and V is TRBV12-3 or TRBV12-4; D uncertain. CDR3 length: 13 amino acids.

This clonotype was seen once. The gene calls are TRBV6-1 and TRBJ2-5, with 8 positions matching TRBD1. The germline gives CDR1 MNHNS, CDR2 SASEGT. With 2 bases clipped from V and 2 bases from J, the junction kept 4 bases outside the gene matches. The CDR3 runs 15 residues. For the CDR3, the DNA is TGTGCCAGCAGTGAAAGACAGGGGATTCAAGAGACCCAGTACTTC. Translating it yields CASSERQGIQETQYF.

V gene TRBV7-9 combines with J gene TRBJ2-3; D may be TRBD1 (5 bases). The CDR3 runs to 16 residues. Germline loops: CDR1 SEHNR, CDR2 FQNEAQ (reference sequence). Trimming removed 5 bases at V and 0 bases at J, with 15 bases between. The CDR3 DNA reads as TGTGCCAGCAGCCGCGGCAGGGCCATGAGCACAGATACGCAGTATTTT. Translating gives CASSRGRAMSTDTQYF.

This clonotype was seen only a few times. This CDR3 is CASSFGGGPYNEQFF. CDR3 nucleotide sequence: TGTGCCAGCAGCTTCGGCGGGGGCCCCTACAATGAGCAGTTCTTC. The J gene is TRBJ2-1, the V gene TRBV7-3, with D possibly TRBD2 on 7 matching bases. CDR1 and CDR2 (germline): SGHTA, FQGTGA. The CDR3 extends over 15 amino acids. V gave up 3 bases and J gave up 2 bases, with 11 bases separating them.

CDR3 bases: TGTGCCAGCAGCTTACCAAGACTCGGGGAGTTCTTC. It yields the protein CASSLPRLGEFF. The V call is TRBV7-9, the J call TRBJ2-1; possible D gene TRBD2, 5 bases. V was pared by 2 bases and J by 14 bases, with 13 bases between. Germline loops: CDR1 SEHNR, CDR2 FQNEAQ (reference sequence). The CDR3 loop spans 12 amino acids.

This chain joins TRBV6-2 or TRBV6-3 and TRBJ2-2; the D gene is possibly TRBD1 (5 bases). The V end lost 6 bases, the J end lost 7 bases, and 15 bases lay between the germline ends. Germline values: CDR1 MNHEY, CDR2 SVGEGT. This CDR3 spans 14 amino acids. For the CDR3, the DNA is TGTGCCAGCAGACTCAGGGTTGAGAACGGGGAGCTGTTTTTT. Protein sequence: CASRLRVENGELFF.

This clonotype was detected a few times. The rearrangement links TRBV28 to TRBJ2-7; D remains ambiguous. Germline-derived CDR1 and CDR2 are MDHEN and SYDVKM. This CDR3 spans 12 amino acids. Deletions cut 1 base from V and 3 bases from J, with 4 bases between. CDR3 protein: CASSLSFYEQYF. CDR3 DNA sequence: TGTGCCAGCAGTTTATCCTTCTACGAGCAGTACTTC.

CDR3 amino acids: CAIKGQSRTDTQYF. In DNA form, the CDR3 reads TGTGCCATCAAGGGACAGTCGAGAACAGATACGCAGTATTTT. The chain recombines TRBV10-3 with TRBJ2-3, with 7 bases identical to TRBD1. Trimming took 7 bases from V and 3 from J; bases not matched to a gene: 7. CDR1 ENHRY and CDR2 SYGVKD come from the germline V gene. The CDR3 spans 14 residues.

CDR3: CSATTSGALLSYNEQFF. The CDR3 DNA is TGCAGTGCTACGACTAGCGGAGCCCTCCTCTCCTACAATGAGCAGTTCTTC. The V and J genes are TRBV20-1 and TRBJ2-1; 9 bases match TRBD2. V lost 4 bases to trimming and J lost 0 bases; unmatched junction nucleotides: 10. The CDR3 spans 17 residues. Germline V lookup: CDR1 DFQATT, CDR2 SNEGSKA (reference sequence).